The entry below gives a single T cell receptor (beta chain) sequence along with its context. What it binds is not known. The CDR3 extends over 17 amino acids. V was cut by 2 bases and J by 2 bases, with 16 bases left in between. Germline V gene sequence: CDR1 MDHEN, CDR2 SYDVKM. TCR beta cDNA was reverse-transcribed from about 550 ng of total RNA. The reaction used a constant-region primer and ProtoScript II reverse transcriptase. Slightly modified ARM-PCR served as the procedure for the TCR beta libraries. These libraries came from three rounds of nested multiplex PCR. Investigators reported that the first two PCR rounds, at roughly 11 cycles each, used TRBV1-TRBV30 forward primers with a C-beta reverse primer. In TCRdb, the multiplex PCR reads were re-called with MiXCR into one record per CDR3 protein. Of some 190,000 distinct CDR3 sequences detected, 60% appear once; the ten largest clones hold 72%.

These data belong to a study of tumor-infiltrating lymphocytes in primary liver carcinoma. The wider study: Patients, male and female, were 30 to 69 years old.

Study observations and caveats: Whereas tumor region pairs overlapped more, tumor-adjacent and tumor-blood pairs overlapped less.

It was unsorted whole blood that yielded blood RNA, and germline DNA was also extracted. Sequenced: peripheral blood. The clonotype was recovered from a man aged 35-49 years with primary liver carcinoma and hepatitis B virus infection. This chain uses TRBV28 with TRBJ1-5, with D tentatively TRBD1 (6 bases). The CDR3: CASSLRVYRVGNQPQHF. The CDR3 DNA sequence: TGTGCCAGCAGTTTAAGAGTCTACAGGGTGGGCAATCAGCCCCAGCATTTT.